These 22 T cell receptor beta chains share one sample of origin, sequenced in a study of breast tumors, draining lymph nodes, adjacent tissues. From the multiplex PCR reads, TCRdb called clonotypes with MiXCR, one entry per CDR3 protein. The repertoire holds about 46,000 distinct CDR3 sequences, about 23% seen once, with over 6.5% in the top ten. The sample was breast tumor tissue. The receptors stem from a female donor with breast cancer. Some clones in this sample may be carry-over from other donors' samples.

At least ten counts were recorded for this clonotype. V is TRBV6-1 and J is TRBJ2-5, with D possibly matching TRBD2 (6 bases). Looked up from germline, CDR1 is MNHNS and CDR2 is SASEGT. V gave up 8 bases and J gave up 0 bases, with 19 bases separating them. The CDR3 length is 16 residues. The CDR3 loop is CASDGQLGGYQETQYF. The CDR3 coding sequence is TGTGCCAGCGATGGGCAACTTGGGGGGTACCAAGAGACCCAGTACTTC.

V usage is TRBV6-5 and J usage is TRBJ2-4; 10 bases map to TRBD2. Germline assignment: CDR1 MNHEY and CDR2 SVGAGI. Losses at the gene ends were 8 bases for V and 1 base for J; bases not matched to a gene: 11. The CDR3 length is 17 residues. CDR3 residues: CASGPHLAGVAKNIQYF. As DNA, the CDR3 is TGTGCCAGCGGACCTCATCTAGCGGGAGTTGCCAAAAACATTCAGTACTTC.

The table lists this clonotype with many counts. The gene calls are TRBV4-1 and TRBJ1-2, with D maybe TRBD1 (6 bases). This CDR3 is 16 amino acids long. V gave up 0 bases and J gave up 4 bases, with 15 bases separating them. CDR1 MGHRA and CDR2 YSYEKL come from the germline V gene. The CDR3 loop reads CASSQDQGTRAYGYTF. The CDR3 coding sequence is TGCGCCAGCAGCCAAGATCAAGGGACACGGGCCTATGGCTACACCTTC.

The chain joins TRBV10-1 to TRBJ1-1; D is possibly TRBD1 (6 bases). Per germline, CDR1 WNHNN and CDR2 SYGVQD (reference sequence). The CDR3 has 15 amino acids. Trimming took off 0 bases at V and 10 bases at J, with 18 bases between the two ends. The CDR3 DNA is TGCGCCAGCAGTGAGTCGAGGGAGGGTGGGACACCAGCTTTCTTT. Its protein is CASSESREGGTPAFF.

DNA for the CDR3: TGCAGTGCTAGTCTCCACGGGGGGGCCGGAGAGACCCAGTACTTC. Its protein product is CSASLHGGAGETQYF. The V gene is TRBV20-1, the J gene TRBJ2-5; TRBD2 matches 8 bases. The germline CDR1 and CDR2 sequences are DFQATT and SNEGSKA (reference sequence). This CDR3 region has 15 residues. J lost 4 bases, V lost 3 bases, and 10 bases had no gene match.

By proportion, this clonotype is medium-sized. This chain links TRBV5-1 with TRBJ2-7; TRBD2 agrees at 8 bases. The J segment lost 6 bases and the V segment lost 0 bases, leaving 8 bases of the junction unmatched. CDR3 length: 15 amino acids. Germline CDR1 and CDR2: SGHRS and YFSETQ. This chain's CDR3 is CASSLDTGGPIEQYF. CDR3 DNA: TGCGCCAGCAGCTTGGATACGGGAGGGCCGATCGAGCAGTACTTC. The variable domain in full, with the rest retrieved from reference TRBV5-1 and TRBJ2-7, is KAGVTQTPRYLIKTRGQQVTLSCSPISGHRSVSWYQQTPGQGLQFLFEYFSETQRNKGNFPGRFSGRQFSNSRSEMNVSTLELGDSALYLCASSLDTGGPIEQYFGPGTRLTVT.

V usage is TRBV28 and J usage is TRBJ1-6, with 8 bases fitting TRBD1. This CDR3 contains 16 residues. The V gene's germline CDR1 is MDHEN and CDR2 SYDVKM. V trimming: 3 bases; J trimming: 6 bases; junction bases outside the gene matches: 7. CDR3 sequence reads: CASSFRTGIPNSPLHF. In DNA, the CDR3 is TGTGCCAGCAGTTTCAGGACAGGGATCCCTAATTCACCCCTCCACTTT.

To note about this clonotype: Because it lacks the conserved phenylalanine or tryptophan at the end, this CDR3 is likely a read error. The gene calls are TRBV6-1 and TRBJ2-7, with 8 bases lining up with TRBD2. V shed 3 bases and J 6 bases; nucleotides not matched to a gene: 10. Germline V CDR1 and CDR2: MNHNS, SASEGT. This CDR3 is built from 15 residues. The CDR3 loop reads CASSEEPAGAREQYL. Here the CDR3 DNA reads TGTGCCAGCAGTGAGGAACCAGCGGGAGCGCGCGAGCAGTACCTC.

This rearrangement joins TRBV20-1 to TRBJ2-1; TRBD2 agrees at 10 bases. Trimming took 6 bases from V and 9 from J; bases not matched to a gene: 17. Looked up from germline, CDR1 is DFQATT and CDR2 is SNEGSKA (reference sequence). The CDR3 sequence is 16 residues long. The CDR3 sequence is CSALTVASGRGGEQFF. The CDR3 nucleotides read TGCAGTGCCCTAACGGTGGCTAGCGGGAGAGGCGGTGAGCAGTTCTTC.

This clonotype was counted ten times or more. The gene calls are TRBV4-1 and TRBJ1-2; the match to TRBD1 covers 7 bases. Germline V gene lookup returns CDR1 MGHRA and CDR2 YSYEKL. CDR3 size: 14 residues. V gave up 4 bases and J gave up 6 bases; unmatched junction bases: 8. Here the CDR3 reads CASSLQQGSDGYTF. The DNA of the CDR3 is TGCGCCAGCAGCCTCCAACAGGGGTCGGATGGCTACACCTTC.

This clonotype was counted between two and nine times. This chain joins TRBV9 and TRBJ2-6; possible D gene TRBD1, 6 bases. Germline V gene lookup returns CDR1 SGDLS and CDR2 YYNGEE. Trimming cost V 2 bases and J 0 bases, with 12 bases left between them. This CDR3 has 17 residues. The CDR3 DNA reads TGTGCCAGCAGCGTTTGGGGGCGAGGCTCTGGGGCCAACGTCCTGACTTTC. Encoded protein: CASSVWGRGSGANVLTF.

This clonotype was recorded many times. This chain uses TRBV6-5 with TRBJ1-2, with unresolved D. V lost 7 bases and J lost 7, with 16 bases in between. Germline V gives CDR1 MNHEY, CDR2 SVGAGI. This CDR3 is built from 13 residues. CDR3 residues: CASTPFPLVGYTF. CDR3 in DNA: TGTGCCAGCACCCCCTTCCCCCTGGTTGGCTACACCTTC.

The count of this clonotype is one. The chain recombines TRBV7-6 with TRBJ2-7; maybe TRBD1 (6 bases). CDR3 length: 12 residues. The V end lost 5 bases, the J end lost 6 bases, and 11 bases lay between the germline ends. CDR1 SGHVS and CDR2 FNYEAQ come from the germline V gene. The CDR3 nucleotides are TGTGCCAGCAGCCCGACAGGAGGCGAGCAGTACTTC. It codes for CASSPTGGEQYF.

For this clonotype: A much bigger clone sits one base away, suggesting this may be a read error. This chain joins TRBV12-3 or TRBV12-4 and TRBJ2-3; perhaps TRBD2 as D (6 bases). The CDR3 covers 16 residues. The CDR3 sequence: CVSSLLTGASTDTQYF. As DNA, the CDR3 is TGTGTCAGCAGTTTATTAACGGGAGCGAGCACAGATACGCAGTATTTT.

Many counts were recorded for this clonotype. This sequence joins TRBV25-1 and TRBJ2-7; TRBD1 matches at 7 bases. With V trimmed by 4 bases and J by 5 bases, 14 bases remained unmatched. This CDR3 is built from 16 residues. The V gene's germline CDR1 is MGHDK and CDR2 SYGVNS. CDR3 sequence: CASSGTTGNSYDEQYF. The CDR3 DNA sequence: TGTGCCAGCAGTGGTACGACAGGGAACTCCTACGACGAGCAGTACTTC.

By its share, this clonotype is medium-sized (0.01 to 0.1%). This rearrangement joins TRBV5-1 to TRBJ1-6, with a weak D call TRBD1 (5 bases). Germline assignment: CDR1 SGHRS and CDR2 YFSETQ. The germline V and J ends were trimmed by 2 bases and 7 bases, with 7 bases remaining between them. The CDR3 length is 13 residues. The CDR3 DNA follows: TGCGCCAGCAGCTTCGGGGACAATTCACCCCTCCACTTT. Amino acids: CASSFGDNSPLHF. Complete variable domain (other parts from reference TRBV5-1 and TRBJ1-6): KAGVTQTPRYLIKTRGQQVTLSCSPISGHRSVSWYQQTPGQGLQFLFEYFSETQRNKGNFPGRFSGRQFSNSRSEMNVSTLELGDSALYLCASSFGDNSPLHFGNGTRLTVT.

J is TRBJ2-7 and V is TRBV27; D might be TRBD2 (5 bases). Trimming pared 4 bases from V and 4 bases from J, leaving 8 bases between. CDR1 is MNHEY, CDR2 SMNVEV, per germline (reference sequence). The CDR3 extends over 12 amino acids. The CDR3 DNA is TGTGCCAGCAGTTCCCGAGGGTACGAGCAGTACTTC. This sequence encodes CASSSRGYEQYF.

This clonotype was observed a few times. The J gene is TRBJ2-2, the V gene TRBV28; D is tentatively TRBD1 or TRBD2 (5 bases each). The CDR3 runs to 14 residues. CDR1 and CDR2 (germline): MDHEN, SYDVKM. Deletions cut 8 bases from V and 3 bases from J, with 13 bases between. CDR3 coding DNA: TGTGCCAGCCGGGGCCCGGAATACACCGGGGAGCTGTTTTTT. Residues: CASRGPEYTGELFF.

The table lists this clonotype with many counts. This chain uses TRBV7-9 with TRBJ2-5; unclear D gene. The CDR3 spans 11 residues. CDR1 is SEHNR, CDR2 FQNEAQ, per germline (reference sequence). Between the trimmed V and J ends, which lost 1 base and 5 bases, there was a span of 2 bases. CDR3 region: CASSLVETQYF. The CDR3 DNA reads TGTGCCAGCAGCTTAGTTGAGACCCAGTACTTC.

The V and J genes are TRBV29-1 and TRBJ2-2; 7 positions agree with TRBD1. The CDR3 consists of 13 residues. Germline V gene sequence: CDR1 SQVTM, CDR2 ANQGSEA. With 6 bases clipped from V and 1 base from J, the junction kept 2 bases outside the gene matches. The CDR3 spells CSVGQVNTGELFF. In DNA form, the CDR3 reads TGCAGCGTCGGACAGGTGAACACCGGGGAGCTGTTTTTT.

This clonotype came up many times. J is TRBJ2-1 and V is TRBV6-5; weak D call: TRBD2 (7 bases). Trimming cost V 6 bases and J 7 bases, with 19 bases left between them. This CDR3 has 15 amino acids. Germline V gene lookup returns CDR1 MNHEY and CDR2 SVGAGI. In nucleotides, the CDR3 is TGTGCCAGCAGCCTGGGGGGGGGCGCAGGAAATGAGCAGTTCTTC. This translates into CASSLGGGAGNEQFF.

This clonotype was detected ten times or more. The chain joins TRBV14 to TRBJ2-1; TRBD2 aligns across 8 bases. Per the germline V gene, CDR1 is SGHDN and CDR2 is FVKESK. V shed 4 bases and J 15 bases; nucleotides not matched to a gene: 17. This CDR3 has 15 amino acids. CDR3 in amino acids: CASSLRGGWTSLLFF. The DNA of the CDR3 is TGTGCCAGCAGCCTGCGCGGAGGATGGACTAGCCTTCTGTTCTTC.